Below, 24 T cell receptor beta chains from the same sample are listed, as sequenced in a study of OX40 agonist ivuxolimab in advanced cancers. Library generation was performed with the immunoSEQ multiplex PCR assay. TCRdb holds this immuneACCESS table with in-frame rearrangements only. Some clones are missing; in checked studies, unresolved V genes explain under half, and the rest has no known cause. The sample contains about 48,000 clones, over 75% of them found a single time. The ten largest clones represent 50% to 60% of the sample. The material sequenced was CD4+ or CD8+ T cells sorted from blood, taken in a trial of the OX40 agonist ivuxolimab. Receptors were obtained from an adult with an advanced solid tumor such as melanoma, head and neck, liver or kidney cancer.

This clone was found a few times. The chain is built from TRBV19 and TRBJ1-5; D is possibly TRBD1 (6 bases). The germline gives CDR1 LNHDA, CDR2 SQIVND (reference sequence). This CDR3 comprises 16 residues. V lost 7 bases to trimming and J lost 3 bases, with 19 bases between them. In nucleotides, the CDR3 is TGTGCCAGTAAGGAGCTCGGGACAACTATCAATCAGCCCCAGCATTTT. Translated, it gives CASKELGTTINQPQHF. Full variable domain (rest looked up from reference TRBV19 and TRBJ1-5): DGGITQSPKYLFRKEGQNVTLSCEQNLNHDAMYWYRQDPGQGLRLIYYSQIVNDFQKGDIAEGYSVSREKKESFPLTVTSAQKNPTAFYLCASKELGTTINQPQHFGDGTRLSIL.

The chain couples TRBV4-3 to TRBJ2-1; 12 bases are a match to TRBD1. The CDR3 totals 18 residues. Germline CDR1 LGHNA, CDR2 YSLEER. The J segment lost 5 bases and the V segment lost 0 bases, leaving 8 bases of the junction unmatched. CDR3 sequence: CASSQDLGQGAVDNEQFF. CDR3 in DNA: TGCGCCAGCAGCCAAGATCTGGGACAGGGGGCTGTGGACAATGAGCAGTTCTTC.

The rearrangement joins TRBV9 to TRBJ1-1, with TRBD1 matching 7 bases. V dropped 0 bases and J dropped 7; count of bases not matched to a gene: 3. Germline V gene sequence: CDR1 SGDLS, CDR2 YYNGEE. This CDR3 comprises 13 residues. In nucleotides, the CDR3 is TGTGCCAGCAGCGTAGGGGACAGAAGTGAAGCTTTCTTT. Translated: CASSVGDRSEAFF.

The chain links TRBV11-3 to TRBJ2-7; D remains unclear. CDR3 length: 12 residues. Trimming took 4 bases from V and 7 from J, leaving 11 bases between them. Germline loops: CDR1 SGHNT, CDR2 YENEEA. CDR3 region: CASSSSSQEQYF. The CDR3 DNA follows: TGTGCCAGCAGCTCCTCGTCCCAGGAGCAGTACTTC.

The chain recombines TRBV7-6 with TRBJ1-3; TRBD1 is a possible D gene (6 bases). The length of the CDR3 is 16 residues. Trimming took 1 base from V and 1 from J, leaving 11 bases between them. Germline V CDR1 and CDR2: SGHVS, FNYEAQ. CDR3 region: CASSLEGGASGNTIYF. The CDR3 DNA is TGTGCCAGCAGCTTAGAGGGGGGCGCTTCTGGAAACACCATATATTTT. Full variable domain (remainder filled in from reference TRBV7-6 and TRBJ1-3): GAGVSQSPRYKVTKRGQDVALRCDPISGHVSLYWYRQALGQGPEFLTYFNYEAQQDKSGLPNDRFSAERPEGSISTLTIQRTEQRDSAMYRCASSLEGGASGNTIYFGEGSWLTVV.

This clone was counted a few times. This chain joins TRBV6-5 and TRBJ2-1; D remains unclear. Germline V gives CDR1 MNHEY, CDR2 SVGAGI. This CDR3 contains 11 residues. Trimming took 6 bases from V and 4 from J, leaving 4 bases between them. The CDR3: CASRDYNEQFF. CDR3 sequence (DNA): TGTGCCAGCAGGGATTACAATGAGCAGTTCTTC.

This rearrangement joins TRBV29-1 to TRBJ2-1, with TRBD2 matching over 9 bases. Germline-derived CDR1 and CDR2 are SQVTM and ANQGSEA. Trimming cost V 5 bases and J 8 bases; bases outside gene matches: 13. The CDR3 consists of 15 residues. The CDR3 loop reads CSVRSRGGGAYEQFF. CDR3 sequence (DNA): TGCAGCGTTCGGTCTCGAGGCGGGGGGGCCTATGAGCAGTTCTTC.

The rearrangement uses TRBV7-9 and TRBJ2-5; TRBD2 agrees at 12 bases. The DNA matches TRBJ2-7 better at its end, which makes the J call doubtful. Germline values: CDR1 SEHNR, CDR2 FQNEAQ (reference sequence). The length of the CDR3 is 18 residues. The CDR3 coding sequence is TGTGCCAGCAGCTCTCCTCCTGGCCTAGCGGGAGGGCAGTACGAGCAGTACTTC. Translated, it gives CASSSPPGLAGGQYEQYF.

This clone has a single count. The rearrangement joins TRBV7-3 to TRBJ2-1; 7 bases are a match to TRBD1. The trim removed 6 bases at V and 6 bases at J, leaving 5 bases unmatched. Per the germline V gene, CDR1 is SGHTA and CDR2 is FQGTGA. The CDR3 has 13 residues. DNA for the CDR3: TGTGCCAGCAGTCTTTGGACAGGCAATGAGCAGTTCTTC. This translates into CASSLWTGNEQFF.

The rearrangement links TRBV7-2 to TRBJ1-4, with D perhaps TRBD1 (5 bases). V lost 5 bases and J 7 bases, leaving 17 bases between the germline ends. CDR1 and CDR2 from the germline V gene are SGHTA and FQGNSA. The CDR3 sequence is 15 residues long. DNA for the CDR3: TGTGCCAGCAGCCCCGGCCTTGGGACGGTTGAAAAACTGTTTTTT. The encoded protein is CASSPGLGTVEKLFF.

The chain employs TRBV4-1 and TRBJ2-2, with 14 bases that match TRBD2. CDR1 MGHRA and CDR2 YSYEKL come from the germline V gene. Trimming at V came to 5 bases and at J to 3 bases, leaving 11 bases not matched to a gene. The CDR3 has 19 residues. Here the CDR3 DNA reads TGCGCCAGCAGCAAGGAGGGACTAGCGGGAGTGAAGTACACCGGGGAGCTGTTTTTT. Translated: CASSKEGLAGVKYTGELFF.

This chain joins TRBV28 and TRBJ2-5; 9 bases are shared with TRBD1. The germline V gene encodes CDR1 MDHEN and CDR2 SYDVKM. The trim removed 5 bases at V and 3 bases at J, leaving 7 bases unmatched. The CDR3 consists of 15 residues. The CDR3 reads CASSPRDRVKETQYF. The CDR3 nucleotides read TGTGCCAGCAGTCCCCGGGACAGGGTGAAAGAGACCCAGTACTTC. Together with reference TRBV28 and TRBJ2-5, the CDR3 gives the full variable domain: DVKVTQSSRYLVKRTGEKVFLECVQDMDHENMFWYRQDPGLGLRLIYFSYDVKMKEKGDIPEGYSVSREKKERFSLILESASTNQTSMYLCASSPRDRVKETQYFGPGTRLLVL.

J is TRBJ1-2 and V is TRBV13, with 9 bases aligning to TRBD1. The CDR3 runs to 13 residues. Germline values: CDR1 PRHDT, CDR2 FYEKMQ (reference sequence). J lost 8 bases, V lost 5 bases, and 6 bases had no gene match. The CDR3 protein is CASSPGTGHGYTF. The CDR3 DNA reads TGTGCCAGCAGCCCTGGGACAGGGCACGGCTACACCTTC.

The CDR3 nucleotides are TGTGCCAGCAGTTACGGGCAAACGAACACTGAAGCTTTCTTT. Translating gives CASSYGQTNTEAFF. V gene TRBV6-5 combines with J gene TRBJ1-1, with no clear D. Per the germline V gene, CDR1 is MNHEY and CDR2 is SVGAGI. The V and J ends lost 2 bases and 1 base respectively, with 8 bases between them. The CDR3 length is 14 residues.

In nucleotides, the CDR3 is TGTGCCAGCAGTGACTTGGGTACCTCTGGGGCCAACGTCCTGACTTTC. It encodes CASSDLGTSGANVLTF. The chain carries TRBV6-1 and TRBJ2-6; D unresolved. This CDR3 is built from 16 residues. In germline, CDR1 is MNHNS, CDR2 SASEGT. V was shortened by 3 bases and J by 0 bases, with 9 bases between the two germline ends.

This clone was found a few times. V is TRBV2 and J is TRBJ2-2, with TRBD2 matching 8 bases. The V gene end was trimmed by 2 bases and the J gene end by 6 bases; junction bases not matched to a gene: 5. Germline V lookup: CDR1 SNHLY, CDR2 FYNNEI. The CDR3 contains 15 residues. For the CDR3, the DNA is TGTGCCAGCAGTGAATGGAGCGGGAGTTCCGGGGAGCTGTTTTTT. It codes for CASSEWSGSSGELFF. Based on the CDR3 plus reference TRBV2 and TRBJ2-2, the full variable domain is EPEVTQTPSHQVTQMGQEVILRCVPISNHLYFYWYRQILGQKVEFLVSFYNNEISEKSEIFDDQFSVERPDGSNFTLKIRSTKLEDSAMYFCASSEWSGSSGELFFGEGSRLTVL.

This clone was seen a single time. The chain recombines TRBV10-1 with TRBJ2-3; 8 positions match TRBD2. V lost 5 bases to trimming and J lost 6 bases; unmatched junction nucleotides: 7. The CDR3 sequence is 14 residues long. Germline CDR1 and CDR2: WNHNN and SYGVQD (reference sequence). CDR3 amino acids: CASSTGGRMDTQYF. The CDR3 DNA reads TGCGCCAGCAGTACGGGGGGGCGCATGGATACGCAGTATTTT.

The chain is built from TRBV10-3 and TRBJ2-1, with 7 bases aligning to TRBD1. CDR1 is ENHRY and CDR2 is SYGVKD in the germline V gene. The CDR3 has 14 residues. The CDR3: CVTTTGVSPNEQFF. The DNA of the CDR3 is TGTGTAACTACTACAGGGGTGTCCCCCAATGAGCAGTTCTTC.

The rearrangement links TRBV27 to TRBJ1-1; D possibly corresponds to TRBD1 (6 bases). The ends were cut back, 3 bases at V and 1 base at J, with 12 bases in the middle. The CDR3 has 15 residues. The germline V gene encodes CDR1 MNHEY and CDR2 SMNVEV (reference sequence). CDR3 protein: CASSFYGDKNTEAFF. CDR3 DNA: TGTGCCAGCAGTTTTTATGGGGACAAGAACACTGAAGCTTTCTTT.

This chain connects TRBV5-5 to TRBJ2-7, with 7 bases identical to TRBD1. The CDR3 consists of 14 residues. The V and J ends lost 6 bases and 1 base, in that order; junction bases with no gene match: 7. Per the germline V gene, CDR1 is SGHKS and CDR2 is YYEKEE (reference sequence). This CDR3 is CASNRGQESYEQYF. CDR3 bases: TGTGCCAGCAACCGAGGACAGGAATCCTACGAGCAGTACTTC.

The chain joins TRBV4-2 to TRBJ2-1; 8 bases match TRBD2. The CDR3 length is 17 residues. The V and J ends lost 3 bases and 8 bases, in that order; junction bases with no gene match: 15. In germline, CDR1 is LGHNA, CDR2 YNFKEQ. CDR3 sequence: CASSQARGSGSLHEQFF. CDR3 bases: TGTGCCAGCAGCCAGGCAAGGGGAAGCGGGAGTCTCCATGAGCAGTTCTTC.

J is TRBJ2-1 and V is TRBV6-4; 7 bases map to TRBD2. Germline loops: CDR1 MRHNA, CDR2 SNTAGT. The CDR3 has 16 residues. The trim removed 3 bases at V and 2 bases at J, leaving 7 bases unmatched. The DNA for the CDR3 is TGTGCCAGCAGTGAAGGGACGGGGGGTGCCTACAATGAGCAGTTCTTC. Amino acid sequence: CASSEGTGGAYNEQFF.

The chain employs TRBV2 and TRBJ2-3; D perhaps matches TRBD1 (5 bases). V was pared by 0 bases and J by 2 bases, with 9 bases between. The CDR3 has 15 residues. The germline CDR1 and CDR2 sequences are SNHLY and FYNNEI. The CDR3 spells CASSEAYRNTDTQYF. In DNA, the CDR3 is TGTGCCAGCAGTGAAGCTTACAGGAACACAGATACGCAGTATTTT. The full variable domain, its missing parts supplied by reference TRBV2 and TRBJ2-3, is EPEVTQTPSHQVTQMGQEVILRCVPISNHLYFYWYRQILGQKVEFLVSFYNNEISEKSEIFDDQFSVERPDGSNFTLKIRSTKLEDSAMYFCASSEAYRNTDTQYFGPGTRLTVL.

The chain carries TRBV11-2 and TRBJ2-7; D remains unclear. This CDR3 is 12 amino acids long. Germline V gene sequence: CDR1 SGHAT, CDR2 FQNNGV. With 1 base removed from V and 7 bases from J, the gap between germline ends came to 8 bases. The CDR3: CASSLVLGEQYF. For the CDR3, the DNA is TGTGCCAGCAGCTTAGTGCTAGGAGAGCAGTACTTC.